This T cell receptor beta chain was recovered during a study of blood T cell repertoires in COVID-19. About the study: Donors in the United States, Italy and Spain gave samples during acute or convalescent COVID-19. T cells, B-cell-depleted T cells, or PBMCs provided the cDNA or gDNA that served as material.

In the authors' workflow: Amplified reference gene primers provided the basis for estimating nucleated cell counts. Sequencing used immunoSEQ multiplex PCR; TCRdb keeps in-frame clones, though not all of them. The DNA was the basis for D and trimming; V, J and clone size are from that table. The table has 90,000 to 110,000 clones, around four fifths seen once; the top ten hold 15% to 20%. The receptor's source is a woman in her sixties with acute or convalescent COVID-19. Specimen: peripheral blood.

CDR3 loop: CASSPFALSWTSGPSSYNEQFF. CDR3 bases: TGTGCCAGCTCACCATTTGCCCTTAGTTGGACTAGCGGTCCTAGCTCCTACAATGAGCAGTTCTTC. The chain uses TRBV18 and TRBJ2-1; 10 nucleotides line up with TRBD2. V shed 2 bases, J shed 0 bases, and the junction held 19 bases outside the gene matches. CDR1 is KGHSH and CDR2 is LQKENI in the germline V gene. The CDR3 is 22 amino acids.